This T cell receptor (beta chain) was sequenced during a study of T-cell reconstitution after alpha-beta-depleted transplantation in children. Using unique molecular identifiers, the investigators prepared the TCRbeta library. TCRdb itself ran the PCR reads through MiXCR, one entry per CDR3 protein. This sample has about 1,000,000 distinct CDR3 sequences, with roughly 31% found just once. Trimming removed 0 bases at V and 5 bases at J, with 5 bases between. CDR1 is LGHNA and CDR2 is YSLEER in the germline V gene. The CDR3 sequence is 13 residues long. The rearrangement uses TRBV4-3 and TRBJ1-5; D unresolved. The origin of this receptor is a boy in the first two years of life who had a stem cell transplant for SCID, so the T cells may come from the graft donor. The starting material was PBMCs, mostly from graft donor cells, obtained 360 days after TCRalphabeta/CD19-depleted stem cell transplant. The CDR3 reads CASSQDLDQPQHF. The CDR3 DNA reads TGCGCCAGCAGCCAAGATCTCGATCAGCCCCAGCATTTT.